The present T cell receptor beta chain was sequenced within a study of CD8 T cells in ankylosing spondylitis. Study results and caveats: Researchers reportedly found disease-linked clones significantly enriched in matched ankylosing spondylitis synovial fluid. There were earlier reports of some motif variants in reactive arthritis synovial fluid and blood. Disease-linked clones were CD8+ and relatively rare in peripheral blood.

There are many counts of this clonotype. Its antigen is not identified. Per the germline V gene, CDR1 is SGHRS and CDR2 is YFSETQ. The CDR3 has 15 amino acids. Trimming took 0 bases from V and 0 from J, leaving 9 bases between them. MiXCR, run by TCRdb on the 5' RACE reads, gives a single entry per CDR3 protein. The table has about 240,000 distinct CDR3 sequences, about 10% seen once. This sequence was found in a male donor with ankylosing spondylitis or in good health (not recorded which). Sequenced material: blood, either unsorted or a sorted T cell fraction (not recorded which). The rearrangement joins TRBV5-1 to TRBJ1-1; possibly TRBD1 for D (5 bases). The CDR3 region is CASSLERGLNTEAFF. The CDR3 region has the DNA TGCGCCAGCAGCTTGGAAAGGGGATTGAACACTGAAGCTTTCTTT.